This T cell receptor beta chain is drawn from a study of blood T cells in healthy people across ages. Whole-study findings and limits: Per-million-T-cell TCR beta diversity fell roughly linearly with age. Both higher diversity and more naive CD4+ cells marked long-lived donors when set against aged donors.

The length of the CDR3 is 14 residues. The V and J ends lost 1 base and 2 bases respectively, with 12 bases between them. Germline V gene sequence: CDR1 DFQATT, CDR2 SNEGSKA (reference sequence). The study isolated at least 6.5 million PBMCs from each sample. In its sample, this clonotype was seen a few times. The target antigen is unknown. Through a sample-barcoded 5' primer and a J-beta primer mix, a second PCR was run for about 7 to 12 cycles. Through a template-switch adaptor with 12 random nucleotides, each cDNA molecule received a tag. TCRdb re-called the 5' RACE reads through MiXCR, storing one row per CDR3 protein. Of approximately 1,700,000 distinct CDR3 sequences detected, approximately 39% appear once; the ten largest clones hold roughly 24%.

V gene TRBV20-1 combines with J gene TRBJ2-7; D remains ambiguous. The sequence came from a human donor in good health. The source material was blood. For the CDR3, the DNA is TGCAGTGCTAGAGTTCACCGAGAGACCTACGAGCAGTACTTC. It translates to CSARVHRETYEQYF.